The 24 T cell receptor beta chains listed next were all sequenced from one sample in a study of somatic mutations in cytotoxic T cells in rheumatoid arthritis. Data came from immunoSEQ multiplex PCR; TCRdb stores just in-frame clones and leaves some out. The sample yields about 12,000 clones, approximately 69% seen once. Sequenced sample: CD8+ T cells sorted from blood. All receptors derive from a man between 65 and 85 years old in good health.

CDR3 region: CASSQVRGRQLTYQETQYF. The CDR3 DNA reads TGTGCCAGCAGCCAAGTTAGGGGGCGACAGTTGACGTACCAAGAGACCCAGTACTTC. V usage is TRBV14 and J usage is TRBJ2-5; 7 bases map to TRBD1. From germline, CDR1 is SGHDN and CDR2 FVKESK. Trimming cost V 1 base and J 0 bases; bases outside gene matches: 14. The CDR3 contains 19 residues.

This chain joins TRBV7-9 and TRBJ2-2; TRBD1 agrees at 7 bases. With V trimmed by 7 bases and J by 1 base, 3 bases remained unmatched. Germline CDR1 SEHNR, CDR2 FQNEAQ (reference sequence). This CDR3 spans 14 amino acids. CDR3 region: CASTGTVNTGELFF. The DNA for the CDR3 is TGTGCCAGCACCGGGACAGTGAACACCGGGGAGCTGTTTTTT.

This chain links TRBV7-9 with TRBJ2-2; 10 bases are a match to TRBD1. This CDR3 is built from 15 residues. V shed 5 bases, J shed 5 bases, and the junction held 5 bases outside the gene matches. Looked up from germline, CDR1 is SEHNR and CDR2 is FQNEAQ (reference sequence). As DNA, the CDR3 is TGTGCCAGCAGCCTAGGGACAGGGGATACCGGGGAGCTGTTTTTT. Translating gives CASSLGTGDTGELFF.

CDR3 sequence reads: CASSILAGQTEAFF. The CDR3 DNA reads TGTGCCAGTAGTATCCTCGCGGGGCAAACTGAAGCTTTCTTT. V usage is TRBV19 and J usage is TRBJ1-1, with D possibly being TRBD1 (5 bases). CDR1 and CDR2 from the germline V gene are LNHDA and SQIVND (reference sequence). The CDR3 has 14 residues. Trimming removed 3 bases from V and 5 bases from J, with 13 bases in between.

The V and J genes are TRBV9 and TRBJ2-1, with TRBD2 matching 14 bases. With V trimmed by 3 bases and J by 6 bases, 2 bases remained unmatched. The CDR3 runs to 15 residues. The germline CDR1 and CDR2 sequences are SGDLS and YYNGEE. The CDR3 nucleotides are TGTGCCAGCAGCGAGACTAGCGGGGGGGCCAATGAGCAGTTCTTC. It is translated as CASSETSGGANEQFF.

The CDR3 here is CASSLDMRTEYQETQYF. The DNA for the CDR3 is TGTGCCAGCAGCTTAGATATGAGGACAGAGTACCAAGAGACCCAGTACTTC. The chain links TRBV11-2 to TRBJ2-5; possible D gene TRBD1, 6 bases. The CDR3 is made up of 17 amino acids. V was pared by 0 bases and J by 0 bases, with 14 bases between. Germline CDR1 SGHAT, CDR2 FQNNGV.

This chain joins TRBV4-1 and TRBJ2-7, with 7 bases lining up with TRBD1. Germline V gene data show CDR1 as MGHRA and CDR2 as YSYEKL. V shed 4 bases and J 3 bases; nucleotides not matched to a gene: 15. The CDR3 is made up of 17 amino acids. DNA for the CDR3: TGCGCCAGCAGCCGTAGAGTTTTAGGGACAGAGCACTACGAGCAGTACTTC. As protein: CASSRRVLGTEHYEQYF.

The CDR3 DNA sequence: TGTGCCAGCAGCTTCGGATCAGCGGGAGTCACAGATACGCAGTATTTT. Protein: CASSFGSAGVTDTQYF. The chain combines TRBV5-4 with TRBJ2-3, with 8 positions matching TRBD2. Trimming took 2 bases from V and 2 from J; bases not matched to a gene: 7. The CDR3 contains 16 residues. The germline CDR1 and CDR2 sequences are SGHNT and YYREEE (reference sequence).

The chain carries TRBV28 and TRBJ2-7; D call uncertain. The CDR3 consists of 13 residues. V lost 7 bases and J 0 bases, leaving 10 bases between the germline ends. The germline V gene has CDR1 MDHEN and CDR2 SYDVKM. The CDR3 DNA is TGTGCCAGCACCTCCCACTTCTCCTACGAGCAGTACTTC. It is translated as CASTSHFSYEQYF.

The chain employs TRBV2 and TRBJ2-1, with TRBD2 matching over 7 bases. The V gene end was trimmed by 8 bases and the J gene end by 5 bases; junction bases not matched to a gene: 15. Germline CDR1 reads SNHLY; CDR2 reads FYNNEI. There are 16 residues in the CDR3. DNA of the CDR3: TGTGCCAGCTATGAGGTCGCAGCGGGGAGAAACAATGAGCAGTTCTTC. It encodes CASYEVAAGRNNEQFF.

This clone appeared a few times. CDR3 residues: CASSLRLSAYEQYF. The DNA of the CDR3 is TGTGCCAGCAGCTTACGGCTATCCGCCTACGAGCAGTACTTC. The rearrangement joins TRBV13 to TRBJ2-7, with D unresolved. Trimming pared 2 bases from V and 2 bases from J, leaving 10 bases between. This CDR3 comprises 14 residues. The germline V gene encodes CDR1 PRHDT and CDR2 FYEKMQ (reference sequence).

V is TRBV4-1 and J is TRBJ1-1; D gene ambiguous. Germline-derived CDR1 and CDR2 are MGHRA and YSYEKL. The germline V and J ends were trimmed by 1 base and 3 bases, with 9 bases remaining between them. CDR3 length: 14 amino acids. CDR3 sequence (DNA): TGCGCCAGCAGCCAAGTTATGGGTTACACTGAAGCTTTCTTT. It translates to CASSQVMGYTEAFF.

This clone rates as medium-sized. This chain links TRBV2 with TRBJ2-3; 8 bases are a match to TRBD2. This CDR3 contains 15 residues. V dropped 3 bases and J dropped 6; count of bases not matched to a gene: 8. Germline CDR1 SNHLY, CDR2 FYNNEI. The CDR3 DNA follows: TGTGCCAGCAGTGATACGGGGGGGCCTTCGGATACGCAGTATTTT. Translated, it gives CASSDTGGPSDTQYF.

In this sample, this clone turned up once. J is TRBJ2-3 and V is TRBV6-4; TRBD2 matches at 8 bases. The CDR3 sequence is 16 residues long. Germline V CDR1 and CDR2: MRHNA, SNTAGT. Losses at the gene ends were 4 bases for V and 6 bases for J; bases not matched to a gene: 12. In nucleotides, the CDR3 is TGTGCCAGCAGTGGGGTTTCGAGCGGGGGCATTGATACGCAGTATTTT. Its protein is CASSGVSSGGIDTQYF.

V is TRBV30 and J is TRBJ2-7, with TRBD2 matching over 10 bases. The CDR3 is made up of 13 amino acids. V trimming: 4 bases; J trimming: 5 bases; junction bases outside the gene matches: 5. Germline-derived CDR1 and CDR2 are GTSNPN and SVGIG (reference sequence). CDR3 nucleotide sequence: TGTGCCTGGAATGGGCTAGCGGGAGACGAGCAGTACTTC. Its translation: CAWNGLAGDEQYF.

This clone was seen a handful of times. The V and J genes are TRBV6-1 and TRBJ2-2, with 9 bases that match TRBD2. The trim removed 1 base at V and 3 bases at J, leaving 0 bases unmatched. The CDR3 is 15 amino acids. Germline CDR1 and CDR2: MNHNS and SASEGT. CDR3 protein: CASSEGTSDTGELFF. In nucleotides, the CDR3 is TGTGCCAGCAGTGAAGGGACTAGCGACACCGGGGAGCTGTTTTTT.

The chain couples TRBV6-5 to TRBJ1-1, with a tentative D call TRBD1 (5 bases). Trimming took 5 bases from V and 0 from J, leaving 10 bases between them. The CDR3 length is 14 residues. CDR1 is MNHEY, CDR2 SVGAGI, per germline. CDR3 amino acids: CASSVGGMNTEAFF. CDR3 sequence (DNA): TGTGCCAGCAGTGTCGGGGGAATGAACACTGAAGCTTTCTTT.

Here the CDR3 DNA reads TGTGCCAGCGGGGGACTAGCGGGAGGGCATGAGCAGTTCTTC. Protein product: CASGGLAGGHEQFF. The chain is built from TRBV19 and TRBJ2-1; 16 nucleotides align to TRBD2. Unmatched junction bases numbered 4, after V lost 9 bases and J lost 8 bases. The germline CDR1 and CDR2 sequences are LNHDA and SQIVND (reference sequence). CDR3 length equals 14 residues.

The sample holds a few counts of this clone. V gene TRBV15 combines with J gene TRBJ2-6; the D gene could be TRBD1 or TRBD2 (5 bases each). Trimming cost V 0 bases and J 4 bases, with 7 bases left between them. Germline CDR1 LNHNV, CDR2 YYDKDF (reference sequence). There are 15 residues in the CDR3. The CDR3 here is CATSRDREGANVLTF. In nucleotides, the CDR3 is TGTGCCACCAGCAGAGACAGGGAGGGGGCCAACGTCCTGACTTTC. Using reference TRBV15 and TRBJ2-6 for the parts outside the CDR3, the full variable domain is DAMVIQNPRYQVTQFGKPVTLSCSQTLNHNVMYWYQQKSSQAPKLLFHYYDKDFNNEADTPDNFQSRRPNTSFCFLDIRSPGLGDTAMYLCATSRDREGANVLTFGAGSRLTVL.

The rearrangement links TRBV5-6 to TRBJ1-2; no definite D call. The germline CDR1 and CDR2 sequences are SGHDT and YYEEEE. The length of the CDR3 is 13 residues. Trimming removed 3 bases from V and 4 bases from J, with 10 bases in between. DNA for the CDR3: TGTGCCAGCAGCTCCGGGTCTTTCTATGGCTACACCTTC. Amino acids: CASSSGSFYGYTF.

The chain has TRBV7-6 and TRBJ2-1; TRBD1 agrees at 7 bases. CDR1 SGHVS and CDR2 FNYEAQ come from the germline V gene. V shed 1 base, J shed 10 bases, and the junction held 10 bases outside the gene matches. The CDR3 covers 15 residues. CDR3 in DNA: TGTGCCAGCAGCTTAGGGGGGACAGTCACGGGCGAGCAGTTCTTC. Translated, it gives CASSLGGTVTGEQFF. The whole variable domain, remainder taken from reference TRBV7-6 and TRBJ2-1, is GAGVSQSPRYKVTKRGQDVALRCDPISGHVSLYWYRQALGQGPEFLTYFNYEAQQDKSGLPNDRFSAERPEGSISTLTIQRTEQRDSAMYRCASSLGGTVTGEQFFGPGTRLTVL.

A few counts support this clone. The CDR3 DNA follows: TGTGCCAGCAGTGACTCTAGCGGGAGCTCAGATACGCAGTATTTT. Its protein product is CASSDSSGSSDTQYF. The gene calls are TRBV6-4 and TRBJ2-3; TRBD2 aligns across 9 bases. Trimming cost V 0 bases and J 4 bases; bases outside gene matches: 2. Germline assignment: CDR1 MRHNA and CDR2 SNTAGT. The CDR3 has 15 amino acids.

This clone was picked up a small number of times. CDR3 sequence reads: CASSFGPSSEQFF. CDR3 coding DNA: TGTGCCAGCAGCTTCGGGCCTAGCAGCGAGCAGTTCTTC. The chain links TRBV5-6 to TRBJ2-1; D perhaps matches TRBD2 (5 bases). Germline loops: CDR1 SGHDT, CDR2 YYEEEE. The CDR3 totals 13 residues. Trimming removed 2 bases at V and 10 bases at J, with 13 bases between.

The genes are TRBV29-1 and TRBJ2-7; D is perhaps TRBD1 (5 bases). The length of the CDR3 is 12 residues. V dropped 2 bases and J dropped 3 bases, with 8 bases sitting between them. Germline V gene lookup returns CDR1 SQVTM and CDR2 ANQGSEA. The CDR3 protein is CSVESRDYEQYF. The CDR3, as DNA: TGCAGCGTTGAATCCAGGGACTACGAGCAGTACTTC.